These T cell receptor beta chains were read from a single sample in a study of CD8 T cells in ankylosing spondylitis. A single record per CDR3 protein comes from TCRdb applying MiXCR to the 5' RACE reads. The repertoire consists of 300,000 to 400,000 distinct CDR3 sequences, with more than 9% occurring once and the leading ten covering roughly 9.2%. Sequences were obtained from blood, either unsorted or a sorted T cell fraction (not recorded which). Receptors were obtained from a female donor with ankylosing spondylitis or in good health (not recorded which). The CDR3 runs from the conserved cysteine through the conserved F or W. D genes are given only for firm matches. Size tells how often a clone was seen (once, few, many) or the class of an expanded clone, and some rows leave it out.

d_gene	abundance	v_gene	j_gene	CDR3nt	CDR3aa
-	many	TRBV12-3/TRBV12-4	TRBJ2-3	TGTGCCAGCAACCTTAGGAACACAGATACGCAGTATTTT	CASNLRNTDTQYF
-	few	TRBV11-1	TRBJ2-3	TGTGCCAGCAGCTTGGGGGCAGGAACCACAGATACGCAGTATTTT	CASSLGAGTTDTQYF
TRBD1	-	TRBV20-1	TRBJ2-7	TGCAGTGCTCAGAAGGGGGCAGTAAGGAGGTACGAGCAGTACTTC	CSAQKGAVRRYEQYF
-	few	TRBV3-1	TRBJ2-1	TGTGCCAGCAGCGCAGGGGAGCGGTTCTACAATGAGCAGTTCTTC	CASSAGERFYNEQFF
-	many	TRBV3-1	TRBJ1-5	TGTGCCAGCAGCCCCGGAATCAATCAGCCCCAGCATTTT	CASSPGINQPQHF
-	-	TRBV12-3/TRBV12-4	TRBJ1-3	TGTGCCAGCAACGCCGGTTTAGGGGCTGCAGGAAACACCATATATTTT	CASNAGLGAAGNTIYF
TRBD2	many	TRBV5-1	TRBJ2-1	TGCGCCAGCAGCTCGAGCGGGAGGGCCTACAATGAGCAGTTCTTC	CASSSSGRAYNEQFF
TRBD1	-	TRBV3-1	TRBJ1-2	TGTGCCAGCACAACCGGGACAGGGGCCGGTCCAGGTCGCTACACCTTC	CASTTGTGAGPGRYTF
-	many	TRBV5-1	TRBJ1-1	TGCGCCAGCAGCTTTACGGGACGGGACACTGAAGCTTTCTTT	CASSFTGRDTEAFF
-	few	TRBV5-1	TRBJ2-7	TGCGCCAGCAGCTTGGCACAGGGTGAGGGCGAGCAGTACTTC	CASSLAQGEGEQYF
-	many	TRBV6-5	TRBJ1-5	TGTGCCAGCAGTTACTCGGGTGCCCAAAATCAGCCCCAGCATTTT	CASSYSGAQNQPQHF
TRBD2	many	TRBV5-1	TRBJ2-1	TGCGCCAGCAGCTCTGGACTAGCGGGGGGACAGTACAATGAGCAGTTCTTC	CASSSGLAGGQYNEQFF
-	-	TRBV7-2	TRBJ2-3	TGTGCCAGCAGCGTATTGGGTGCAGATACGCAGTATTTT	CASSVLGADTQYF